This entry is about one T cell receptor (beta chain). This sample is part of a study of T-cell memory formation after mild COVID-19. MiXCR, run by TCRdb on the 5' RACE reads, gives a single entry per CDR3 protein. The table shows roughly 350,000 distinct CDR3 sequences, with 12% to 15% occurring only once. Germline CDR1 and CDR2: DFQATT and SNEGSKA (reference sequence). Deletions cut 2 bases from V and 2 bases from J, with 12 bases between. This CDR3 is 15 amino acids long. The source material was PBMCs or a T cell subset sorted from them (not recorded which). The V gene is TRBV20-1, the J gene TRBJ2-2; the D gene is possibly TRBD1 (6 bases). The sequence was collected from a man younger than 30 who had mild COVID-19 (a few samples of this study predate the infection). Cell type and time point are not known. CDR3 amino acids: CSARFEQGNTGELFF. The CDR3 DNA reads TGCAGTGCTAGATTCGAACAGGGAAACACCGGGGAGCTGTTTTTT.